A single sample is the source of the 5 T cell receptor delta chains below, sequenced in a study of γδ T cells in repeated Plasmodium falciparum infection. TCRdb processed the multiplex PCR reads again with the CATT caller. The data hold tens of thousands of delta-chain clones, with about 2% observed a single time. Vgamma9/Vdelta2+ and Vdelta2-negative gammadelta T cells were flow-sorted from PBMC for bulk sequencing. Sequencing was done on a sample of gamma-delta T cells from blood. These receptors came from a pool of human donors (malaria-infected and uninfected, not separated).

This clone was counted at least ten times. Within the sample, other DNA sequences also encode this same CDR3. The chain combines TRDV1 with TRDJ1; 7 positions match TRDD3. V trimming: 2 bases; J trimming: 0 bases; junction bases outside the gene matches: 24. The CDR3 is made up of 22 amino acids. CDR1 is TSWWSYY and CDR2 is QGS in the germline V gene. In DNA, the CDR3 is TGTGCTCTTGGGGAATTATGCGTTGGGCTACTGGGGACCTACGGGTACACCGATAAACTCATCTTT. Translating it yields CALGELCVGLLGTYGYTDKLIF.

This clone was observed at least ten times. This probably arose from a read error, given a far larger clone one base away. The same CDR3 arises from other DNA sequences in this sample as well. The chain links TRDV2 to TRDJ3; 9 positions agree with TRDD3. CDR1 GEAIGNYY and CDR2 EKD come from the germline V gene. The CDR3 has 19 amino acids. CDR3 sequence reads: CACDSVGDRSSWDTRQMFF. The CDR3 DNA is TGTGCCTGTGACTCCGTGGGGGATAGGAGCTCCTGGGACACCCGACAAATGTTTTTC.

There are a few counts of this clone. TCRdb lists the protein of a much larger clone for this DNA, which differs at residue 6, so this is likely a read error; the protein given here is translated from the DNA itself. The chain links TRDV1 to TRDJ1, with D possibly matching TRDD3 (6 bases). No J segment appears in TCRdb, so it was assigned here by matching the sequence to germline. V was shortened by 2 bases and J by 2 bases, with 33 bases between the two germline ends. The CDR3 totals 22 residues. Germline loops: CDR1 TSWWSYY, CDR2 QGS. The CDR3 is CALGETLDLYWAPPRGTDKLIF. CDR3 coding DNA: TGTGCTCTTGGGGAAACCCTGGATTTGTACTGGGCCCCACCACGGGGTACCGATAAACTCATCTTT.

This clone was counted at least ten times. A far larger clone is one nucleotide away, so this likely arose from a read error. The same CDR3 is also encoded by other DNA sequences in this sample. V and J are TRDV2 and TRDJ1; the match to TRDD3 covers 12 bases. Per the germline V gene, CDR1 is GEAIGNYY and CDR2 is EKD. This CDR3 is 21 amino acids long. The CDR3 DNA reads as TGTGCCTGTGACACTCTTTTACTGGGGGATACTGACCTCGACAACACCGATAAGCTCATCTTT. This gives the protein CACDTLLLGDTDLDNTDKLIF.

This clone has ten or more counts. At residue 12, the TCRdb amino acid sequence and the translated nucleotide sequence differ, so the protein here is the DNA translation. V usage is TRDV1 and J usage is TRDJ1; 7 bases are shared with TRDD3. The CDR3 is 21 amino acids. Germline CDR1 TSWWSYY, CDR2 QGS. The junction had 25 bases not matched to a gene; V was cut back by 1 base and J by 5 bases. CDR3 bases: TGTGCTCTTGGGGAACCCTCCTTTCTGATCTGGAGGATACGGAGAGTTGATAAACTCATCTTT. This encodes CALGEPSFLIWRIRRVDKLIF.